The 27 T cell receptor beta chains reported below all come from one sample, sequenced in a study of Ad26.COV2.S vaccination and SARS-CoV-2 variants (dated by TCRdb to 2020 to 2023). Receptors were amplified or captured by the immunoSEQ multiplex PCR assay. Sourced from immuneACCESS, this table was stored by TCRdb with only in-frame sequences that have V and J called. A share of the clones is absent; for the studies checked, an unresolved V gene accounts for under half, and the remainder has no known explanation. This sample comprises 380,000 or so clones, less than 90% of them detected only once. The ten top clones hold roughly 10% of the sample. In the paper's terms, the treatment or condition label means: about 20 received Ad26.COV2.S at low or high dose, single or two shots; roughly five received placebo; per-sample allocation not given. Repertoires of vaccine and placebo recipients were sequenced from samples taken on day 63 after the first injection.

Sequenced material: peripheral blood, taken in a trial of Ad26.COV2.S vaccine versus placebo. The origin of the receptors is a person aged 18-65 years who received the Ad26.COV2.S COVID-19 vaccine or a placebo.

The chain has TRBV6-1 and TRBJ2-7; D gene unclear. Trimming cost V 2 bases and J 1 base, with 12 bases left between them. In germline, CDR1 is MNHNS, CDR2 SASEGT. CDR3 size: 15 residues. The CDR3 DNA follows: TGTGCCAGCAGTGAAAGTCCGGCCAGATCCTACGAGCAGTACTTC. This sequence encodes CASSESPARSYEQYF.

The chain joins TRBV5-1 to TRBJ1-2; 7 bases line up with TRBD1. V was pared by 3 bases and J by 4 bases, with 6 bases of the junction left unmatched. The CDR3 length is 14 residues. Germline-derived CDR1 and CDR2 are SGHRS and YFSETQ. CDR3 loop: CASSSGQLPYGYTF. The CDR3 region has the DNA TGCGCCAGCAGCTCGGGACAGCTTCCCTATGGCTACACCTTC.

J is TRBJ2-1 and V is TRBV4-3, with 13 bases matching TRBD2. Germline trimming cut 4 bases from V and 0 bases from J; bases unmatched to any gene: 3. The CDR3 is 17 residues long. Germline CDR1 LGHNA, CDR2 YSLEER. Here the CDR3 reads CASSPTSGRSSYNEQFF. DNA for the CDR3: TGCGCCAGCAGCCCGACTAGCGGGAGGAGCTCCTACAATGAGCAGTTCTTC.

This sequence joins TRBV19 and TRBJ2-7; 11 positions agree with TRBD1. Trimming took 5 bases from V and 5 from J; bases not matched to a gene: 8. Germline CDR1 is LNHDA and CDR2 is SQIVND (reference sequence). CDR3 length: 15 residues. In nucleotides, the CDR3 is TGTGCCAGTAGTCCCCGGACAGGGGGCAGGGACGAGCAGTACTTC. It yields the protein CASSPRTGGRDEQYF.

The V gene is TRBV7-9, the J gene TRBJ2-2; 9 positions agree with TRBD1. The CDR3 has 16 amino acids. Germline CDR1 SEHNR, CDR2 FQNEAQ (reference sequence). The V segment lost 6 bases and the J segment 3 bases; nucleotides outside the gene matches: 8. CDR3 coding DNA: TGTGCCAGCAGAACCGGGACAGGGATCGACACCGGGGAGCTGTTTTTT. Residues: CASRTGTGIDTGELFF.

The V call is TRBV19, the J call TRBJ2-3; D remains ambiguous. Germline values: CDR1 LNHDA, CDR2 SQIVND (reference sequence). The CDR3 is 16 residues long. V lost 5 bases and J lost 2, with 17 bases in between. CDR3 region: CASSPSLPSYTDTQYF. The CDR3 DNA is TGTGCCAGTAGTCCCAGTCTCCCATCTTACACAGATACGCAGTATTTT. Based on the CDR3 plus reference TRBV19 and TRBJ2-3, the full variable domain is DGGITQSPKYLFRKEGQNVTLSCEQNLNHDAMYWYRQDPGQGLRLIYYSQIVNDFQKGDIAEGYSVSREKKESFPLTVTSAQKNPTAFYLCASSPSLPSYTDTQYFGPGTRLTVL.

The chain links TRBV18 to TRBJ1-1, with D tentatively TRBD1 (6 bases). The CDR3 extends over 16 amino acids. The germline V and J ends were trimmed by 7 bases and 0 bases, with 18 bases remaining between them. The germline V gene has CDR1 KGHSH and CDR2 LQKENI. CDR3 sequence (DNA): TGTGCCAGCTGTCTCAACGATGGGACACTGAACACTGAAGCTTTCTTT. Translating it yields CASCLNDGTLNTEAFF.

This clone was detected once. The chain links TRBV28 to TRBJ2-7; 10 bases agree with TRBD2. This CDR3 is 15 amino acids long. Trimming removed 7 bases from V and 4 bases from J; junction bases left unmatched: 10. Germline CDR1 reads MDHEN; CDR2 reads SYDVKM. The CDR3 nucleotides are TGTGCCAGCAACCTCGCTAGCGGGGGCGAATACGAGCAGTACTTC. Its translation is CASNLASGGEYEQYF. Using reference TRBV28 and TRBJ2-7 for the parts outside the CDR3, the full variable domain is DVKVTQSSRYLVKRTGEKVFLECVQDMDHENMFWYRQDPGLGLRLIYFSYDVKMKEKGDIPEGYSVSREKKERFSLILESASTNQTSMYLCASNLASGGEYEQYFGPGTRLTVT.

A single count supports this clone. J is TRBJ2-1 and V is TRBV6-2 or TRBV6-3; 8 nucleotides line up with TRBD2. This CDR3 comprises 18 residues. The junction had 21 bases not matched to a gene; V was cut back by 7 bases and J by 7 bases. The V gene's germline CDR1 is MNHEY and CDR2 SVGEGT. DNA of the CDR3: TGTGCCAGCACCCCCTCCAAAGGAGCGGGAGTGCGTGGGAATGAGCAGTTCTTC. Translation gives CASTPSKGAGVRGNEQFF.

V is TRBV7-2 and J is TRBJ1-2; D possibly corresponds to TRBD1 (5 bases). This CDR3 is built from 15 residues. The V end lost 5 bases, the J end lost 6 bases, and 19 bases lay between the germline ends. Germline assignment: CDR1 SGHTA and CDR2 FQGNSA. The CDR3 region is CASSPGPGSRDGYTF. The CDR3 DNA sequence: TGTGCCAGCAGCCCAGGACCAGGGTCTCGGGATGGCTACACCTTC. The full variable domain, in which reference TRBV7-2 and TRBJ1-2 provide the parts outside the CDR3, is GAGVSQSPSNKVTEKGKDVELRCDPISGHTALYWYRQSLGQGLEFLIYFQGNSAPDKSGLPSDRFSAERTGGSVSTLTIQRTQQEDSAVYLCASSPGPGSRDGYTFGSGTRLTVV.

V usage is TRBV6-6 and J usage is TRBJ2-7; TRBD1 agrees at 7 bases. With 5 bases clipped from V and 0 bases from J, the junction kept 13 bases outside the gene matches. CDR1 is MNHNY and CDR2 is SVGAGI in the germline V gene (reference sequence). The CDR3 sequence is 17 residues long. Here the CDR3 reads CASSRRTGIFSSYEQYF. The CDR3 DNA reads TGTGCCAGCAGTCGTAGGACAGGAATTTTCAGCTCCTACGAGCAGTACTTC.

The rearrangement joins TRBV4-2 to TRBJ1-5; the D is unclear. The V and J ends lost 1 base and 0 bases respectively, with 10 bases between them. CDR1 is LGHNA and CDR2 is YNFKEQ in the germline V gene. The CDR3 consists of 16 residues. The CDR3 here is CASSQALGYSNQPQHF. As DNA, the CDR3 is TGTGCCAGCAGCCAAGCCTTGGGATATAGCAATCAGCCCCAGCATTTT.

The chain joins TRBV2 to TRBJ2-7, with D possibly being TRBD1 (5 bases). CDR1 is SNHLY and CDR2 is FYNNEI in the germline V gene. The CDR3 loop spans 14 amino acids. The V end was cut by 5 bases, the J end by 0 bases, with 11 bases between. CDR3 DNA: TGTGCCAGCAGTACAGGTTGGGCCTCCTACGAGCAGTACTTC. Its translation: CASSTGWASYEQYF.

The chain carries TRBV24-1 and TRBJ2-2; D gene uncertain. Trimming took 4 bases from V and 6 from J, leaving 14 bases between them. This CDR3 has 15 amino acids. Germline values: CDR1 KGHDR, CDR2 SFDVKD. CDR3 coding DNA: TGTGCCACCAGTGAGGCCGGGCAAGGACCCGGGGAGCTGTTTTTT. It yields the protein CATSEAGQGPGELFF.

The chain employs TRBV6-2 or TRBV6-3 and TRBJ2-1, with D unclear. CDR1 is MNHEY and CDR2 is SVGEGT in the germline V gene. The CDR3 loop spans 15 amino acids. V lost 0 bases, J lost 2 bases, and 8 bases lay in between. DNA of the CDR3: TGTGCCAGCAGTTACTCCTTGTGGACCTACAATGAGCAGTTCTTC. It is translated as CASSYSLWTYNEQFF.

The chain uses TRBV24-1 and TRBJ2-3; D perhaps matches TRBD1 (6 bases). Trimming shortened V by 10 bases and J by 2 bases, and 9 bases separated the two germline ends. The CDR3 is made up of 12 amino acids. Germline V gene lookup returns CDR1 KGHDR and CDR2 SFDVKD. The CDR3 loop reads CATGTNTDTQYF. The CDR3 bases are TGTGCCACAGGGACAAACACAGATACGCAGTATTTT.

The V call is TRBV7-8, the J call TRBJ1-2; weak D call: TRBD1 (5 bases). The V end was cut by 3 bases, the J end by 8 bases, with 22 bases between. The germline CDR1 and CDR2 sequences are SGHVS and FQNEAQ. The length of the CDR3 is 16 residues. The CDR3 coding sequence is TGTGCCAGCAGCTTTAGGGACTTAATCTCGGTTGCGGGCTACACCTTC. Translation gives CASSFRDLISVAGYTF.

This rearrangement joins TRBV14 to TRBJ2-1; 10 positions match TRBD2. The V and J ends lost 0 bases and 1 base, in that order; junction bases with no gene match: 9. Germline CDR1 and CDR2: SGHDN and FVKESK. The CDR3 has 19 residues. CDR3 sequence: CASSQEIDSGRLSYNEQFF. As DNA, the CDR3 is TGTGCCAGCAGCCAAGAAATTGATAGCGGGAGGCTATCCTACAATGAGCAGTTCTTC.

The chain combines TRBV23-1 with TRBJ1-4; D gene uncertain. TRBV23-1 has ORF status, its function being uncertain. Trimming left V 5 bases short and J 8 bases short, with 0 bases between. The length of the CDR3 is 9 residues. CDR3 sequence: CASSEKLFF. CDR3 DNA: TGCGCCAGCAGTGAAAAACTGTTTTTT.

This clone appeared once. The chain has TRBV5-6 and TRBJ1-3, with D possibly being TRBD1 (6 bases). This CDR3 spans 15 amino acids. CDR1 SGHDT and CDR2 YYEEEE come from the germline V gene. V gave up 5 bases and J gave up 5 bases, with 17 bases separating them. This CDR3 is CASRSQGGDRNTIYF. The CDR3 DNA reads TGTGCCAGCAGATCCCAAGGGGGAGATAGAAACACCATATATTTT. Supplemented by reference TRBV5-6 and TRBJ1-3, the full variable domain reads DAGVTQSPTHLIKTRGQQVTLRCSPKSGHDTVSWYQQALGQGPQFIFQYYEEEERQRGNFPDRFSGHQFPNYSSELNVNALLLGDSALYLCASRSQGGDRNTIYFGEGSWLTVV.

V usage is TRBV6-5 and J usage is TRBJ1-2; D gene unclear. Germline assignment: CDR1 MNHEY and CDR2 SVGAGI. Trimming removed 0 bases from V and 0 bases from J, with 8 bases in between. The CDR3 sequence is 15 residues long. The CDR3 is CASSYSGTPNYGYTF. The CDR3 region has the DNA TGTGCCAGCAGTTACTCGGGCACGCCTAACTATGGCTACACCTTC.

V and J are TRBV7-2 and TRBJ1-3; TRBD1 aligns across 7 bases. Germline lookup yields CDR1 SGHTA and CDR2 FQGNSA. V lost 3 bases to trimming and J lost 4 bases; unmatched junction nucleotides: 6. This CDR3 has 15 amino acids. CDR3 amino acids: CASSFNRGAGNTIYF. The CDR3 bases are TGTGCCAGCAGCTTCAACAGGGGAGCAGGAAACACCATATATTTT.

This clone was found once. The CDR3 DNA follows: TGTGCCATCAGTAAGGGACAGGGGGCGGGAAATCAGCCCCAGCATTTT. This encodes CAISKGQGAGNQPQHF. The chain uses TRBV10-3 and TRBJ1-5, with 12 bases aligning to TRBD1. The CDR3 covers 16 residues. V was clipped by 5 bases and J by 4 bases; unmatched bases: 6. Germline CDR1 ENHRY, CDR2 SYGVKD.

This clone was seen at least ten times. This chain joins TRBV7-2 and TRBJ1-5; D is ambiguous. The ends were cut back, 2 bases at V and 0 bases at J, with 8 bases in the middle. The CDR3 length is 15 residues. From germline, CDR1 is SGHTA and CDR2 FQGNSA. CDR3 loop: CASSLKGYSNQPQHF. The CDR3 coding sequence is TGTGCCAGCAGCTTAAAGGGTTATAGCAATCAGCCCCAGCATTTT.

The rearrangement joins TRBV10-1 to TRBJ2-1, with 11 bases fitting TRBD2. Germline CDR1 is WNHNN and CDR2 is SYGVQD (reference sequence). The V segment lost 0 bases and the J segment 7 bases; nucleotides outside the gene matches: 2. There are 15 residues in the CDR3. The DNA for the CDR3 is TGCGCCAGCAGTGAGTCACTAGCGGGGGTTAATGAGCAGTTCTTC. Encoded protein: CASSESLAGVNEQFF.

This clone was detected a few times. The rearrangement uses TRBV28 and TRBJ1-5; no reliable D call. Germline V gene lookup returns CDR1 MDHEN and CDR2 SYDVKM. This CDR3 spans 17 amino acids. Between the trimmed V and J ends, which lost 5 bases and 5 bases, there was a span of 22 bases. CDR3 bases: TGTGCCAGCAGTGTCTACCCACCCTCGGGAGCCCATCAGCCCCAGCATTTT. Its translation is CASSVYPPSGAHQPQHF.

The V call is TRBV10-3, the J call TRBJ2-5, with 9 bases aligning to TRBD2. The trim removed 0 bases at V and 6 bases at J, leaving 8 bases unmatched. The CDR3 has 16 amino acids. CDR1 is ENHRY and CDR2 is SYGVKD in the germline V gene. CDR3 in DNA: TGTGCCATCAGTGAGTCAGATAGCGGGAGTTTGAAGACCCAGTACTTC. Translating it yields CAISESDSGSLKTQYF.